The 19 T cell receptor beta chains presented below share a single source sample, sequenced in a study of CD8+ T cells in alopecia areata listed by TCRdb under 2018. Library creation used the immunoSEQ multiplex PCR assay. RNA was extracted from all samples and reverse transcribed into cDNA, which served as template for TCR sequencing. Imported from immuneACCESS, the table was reduced by TCRdb to in-frame sequences with V and J called. These copies leave out some clones; in studies compared against another copy, an unresolved V gene accounts for under half, and the cause of the remainder is not known. The sample table lists 7,200 or so clones, 50% to 75% of them with a count of one. The leading ten clones occupy about 16% of the sample. The time point label of this sample denotes: baseline before oral tofacitinib. Lesional scalp punch biopsies and peripheral blood were obtained from alopecia areata patients.

The material was skin, obtained at week 0. These receptors came from a human donor with alopecia areata.

V is TRBV6-1 and J is TRBJ2-1; TRBD1 matches at 7 bases. V gave up 11 bases and J gave up 8 bases; unmatched junction bases: 12. Germline loops: CDR1 MNHNS, CDR2 SASEGT. This CDR3 has 13 residues. Written as DNA, the CDR3 is TGTGCCTGTGACAGGGCACAGTACGATGAGCAGTTCTTC. Amino acid sequence: CACDRAQYDEQFF.

The V and J genes are TRBV10-3 and TRBJ2-1; D is undetermined. V shed 6 bases and J shed 0 bases, with 15 bases lying between them. CDR3 length: 16 amino acids. Germline loops: CDR1 ENHRY, CDR2 SYGVKD. CDR3 sequence: CAIRDGLLSSYNEQFF. The CDR3, as DNA: TGTGCCATCAGGGACGGCTTACTGAGCTCCTACAATGAGCAGTTCTTC.

The chain joins TRBV7-6 to TRBJ2-5; 7 nucleotides line up with TRBD1. The DNA end lines up better with TRBJ2-7; the J call may be wrong. This CDR3 is 16 amino acids long. CDR1 and CDR2 from the germline V gene are SGHVS and FNYEAQ. The CDR3 is CASSPGTDAFSYEQYF. The CDR3, as DNA: TGTGCCAGCAGCCCCGGGACAGATGCTTTCTCCTACGAGCAGTACTTC.

This clone has only a few counts. The genes are TRBV5-4 and TRBJ2-1; 13 bases match TRBD2. The CDR3 runs to 17 residues. V dropped 0 bases and J dropped 6; count of bases not matched to a gene: 6. CDR1 and CDR2 (germline): SGHNT, YYREEE (reference sequence). The CDR3 here is CASSLGLAGGLSNEQFF. CDR3 DNA: TGTGCCAGCAGCTTGGGACTAGCGGGGGGACTTTCCAATGAGCAGTTCTTC.

The rearrangement links TRBV10-3 to TRBJ1-1, with D unresolved. Germline CDR1 and CDR2: ENHRY and SYGVKD. The CDR3 length is 15 residues. Trimming stripped 3 bases from V and 1 base from J, with 12 bases between. The CDR3 sequence: CAISDSAGRNTEAFF. In nucleotides, the CDR3 is TGTGCCATCAGTGATTCGGCAGGCCGGAACACTGAAGCTTTCTTT.

This chain connects TRBV11-2 to TRBJ2-7; no reliable D call. The CDR3 length is 13 residues. V dropped 0 bases and J dropped 4 bases, with 7 bases sitting between them. The germline CDR1 and CDR2 sequences are SGHAT and FQNNGV. The CDR3 bases are TGTGCCAGCAGCTTAGATTCGGGTTACGAGCAGTACTTC. It yields the protein CASSLDSGYEQYF. The whole variable domain, remainder taken from reference TRBV11-2 and TRBJ2-7, is EAGVAQSPRYKIIEKRQSVAFWCNPISGHATLYWYQQILGQGPKLLIQFQNNGVVDDSQLPKDRFSAERLKGVDSTLKIQPAKLEDSAVYLCASSLDSGYEQYFGPGTRLTVT.

V and J are TRBV5-1 and TRBJ1-1; D may be TRBD1 (5 bases). Germline V gene sequence: CDR1 SGHRS, CDR2 YFSETQ. This CDR3 region has 14 residues. Trimming stripped 0 bases from V and 4 bases from J, with 10 bases between. In DNA form, the CDR3 reads TGCGCCAGCAGCTTGGCCGTCGGGACCACTGAAGCTTTCTTT. This encodes CASSLAVGTTEAFF.

The chain has TRBV6-6 and TRBJ1-4; possible D gene TRBD1, 6 bases. The CDR3 runs to 14 residues. Germline V gene lookup returns CDR1 MNHNY and CDR2 SVGAGI (reference sequence). V lost 6 bases and J 3 bases, leaving 11 bases between the germline ends. CDR3 coding DNA: TGTGCCAGCAGATTACAGGGTCCTAATGAAAAACTGTTTTTT. This encodes CASRLQGPNEKLFF.

The V and J genes are TRBV28 and TRBJ2-3, with TRBD2 identical over 14 bases. The CDR3 has 16 residues. Germline lookup yields CDR1 MDHEN and CDR2 SYDVKM. V was pared by 4 bases and J by 5 bases, with 5 bases of the junction left unmatched. CDR3 sequence (DNA): TGTGCCAGCAGTTCCCAGACTAGCGGGAGGGGAGATACGCAGTATTTT. Translated, it gives CASSSQTSGRGDTQYF.

This clone is termed medium-sized. The chain uses TRBV23-1 and TRBJ2-1, with 7 bases identical to TRBD1. Being an ORF, TRBV23-1 has a function that is uncertain. Trimming at V came to 6 bases and at J to 5 bases, leaving 16 bases not matched to a gene. The CDR3 runs 17 residues. The CDR3 DNA follows: TGCGCCAGCAGCCTCCCCCCCGGGACAGCGCTAAACAATGAGCAGTTCTTC. It specifies CASSLPPGTALNNEQFF.

As for this clone: The sample carries other DNA sequences with the same CDR3. The rearrangement links TRBV7-9 to TRBJ2-5, with 8 bases fitting TRBD2. This CDR3 has 17 amino acids. The V segment lost 3 bases and the J segment 3 bases; nucleotides outside the gene matches: 12. Germline CDR1 SEHNR, CDR2 FQNEAQ (reference sequence). This CDR3 is CASSFGGAGGAEETQYF. CDR3 DNA sequence: TGTGCCAGCAGCTTCGGGGGTGCGGGGGGCGCCGAAGAGACCCAGTACTTC. Filled out from reference TRBV7-9 and TRBJ2-5, the complete variable domain reads DTGVSQNPRHKITKRGQNVTFRCDPISEHNRLYWYRQTLGQGPEFLTYFQNEAQLEKSRLLSDRFSAERPKGSFSTLEIQRTEQGDSAMYLCASSFGGAGGAEETQYFGPGTRLLVL.

This chain uses TRBV19 with TRBJ2-1, with TRBD2 matching over 8 bases. Germline V lookup: CDR1 LNHDA, CDR2 SQIVND (reference sequence). Germline trimming cut 1 base from V and 8 bases from J; bases unmatched to any gene: 10. The CDR3 consists of 16 residues. Written as DNA, the CDR3 is TGTGCCAGTAGTATAGGAGGGAGCGGGAGTCGCGATGAGCAGTTCTTC. Translating gives CASSIGGSGSRDEQFF. Full variable domain (missing parts from reference TRBV19 and TRBJ2-1): DGGITQSPKYLFRKEGQNVTLSCEQNLNHDAMYWYRQDPGQGLRLIYYSQIVNDFQKGDIAEGYSVSREKKESFPLTVTSAQKNPTAFYLCASSIGGSGSRDEQFFGPGTRLTVL.

The chain joins TRBV5-5 to TRBJ2-7; D remains ambiguous. Germline V lookup: CDR1 SGHKS, CDR2 YYEKEE (reference sequence). This CDR3 region has 12 residues. The V end was cut by 0 bases, the J end by 2 bases, with 3 bases between. The CDR3 reads CASSLATYEQYF. CDR3 coding DNA: TGTGCCAGCAGCTTGGCAACCTACGAGCAGTACTTC.

This chain connects TRBV7-2 to TRBJ2-1; 13 nucleotides align to TRBD2. The CDR3 consists of 16 residues. Germline V lookup: CDR1 SGHTA, CDR2 FQGNSA. V trimming: 5 bases; J trimming: 9 bases; junction bases outside the gene matches: 10. CDR3 coding DNA: TGTGCCAGCAGCCCCCGTACTAGCGGGGGGGCCTTTGAGCAGTTCTTC. It is translated as CASSPRTSGGAFEQFF.

The genes are TRBV9 and TRBJ2-2, with D tentatively TRBD2 (6 bases). The V end lost 3 bases, the J end lost 5 bases, and 14 bases lay between the germline ends. Germline loops: CDR1 SGDLS, CDR2 YYNGEE. The CDR3 contains 15 residues. The CDR3 here is CASSAGLLGTGELFF. The CDR3 bases are TGTGCCAGCAGCGCGGGACTCCTTGGGACCGGGGAGCTGTTTTTT.

The chain links TRBV28 to TRBJ2-1; D is possibly TRBD1 (6 bases). The germline gives CDR1 MDHEN, CDR2 SYDVKM. With 5 bases removed from V and 3 bases from J, the gap between germline ends came to 11 bases. CDR3 length equals 14 residues. In DNA, the CDR3 is TGTGCCAGCAGTCCCTGGACAGTCTACAATGAGCAGTTCTTC. Its protein is CASSPWTVYNEQFF. Full variable domain (outside the CDR3, taken from reference TRBV28 and TRBJ2-1): DVKVTQSSRYLVKRTGEKVFLECVQDMDHENMFWYRQDPGLGLRLIYFSYDVKMKEKGDIPEGYSVSREKKERFSLILESASTNQTSMYLCASSPWTVYNEQFFGPGTRLTVL.

This clone has a handful of counts. The rearrangement links TRBV9 to TRBJ2-5; D gene ambiguous. CDR3 size: 15 residues. Germline CDR1 and CDR2: SGDLS and YYNGEE. V lost 3 bases to trimming and J lost 0 bases, with 12 bases between them. The CDR3 reads CASSGGTLNQETQYF. The DNA for the CDR3 is TGTGCCAGCAGCGGAGGCACACTCAACCAAGAGACCCAGTACTTC. Drawing the rest from reference TRBV9 and TRBJ2-5, the complete variable domain is DSGVTQTPKHLITATGQRVTLRCSPRSGDLSVYWYQQSLDQGLQFLIQYYNGEERAKGNILERFSAQQFPDLHSELNLSSLELGDSALYFCASSGGTLNQETQYFGPGTRLLVL.

The chain employs TRBV18 and TRBJ2-3; 7 positions agree with TRBD1. V gave up 2 bases and J gave up 2 bases; unmatched junction bases: 1. Germline assignment: CDR1 KGHSH and CDR2 LQKENI. The CDR3 sequence is 14 residues long. The CDR3 DNA is TGTGCCAGCTCACCAGACAGGGCCACAGATACGCAGTATTTT. Residues: CASSPDRATDTQYF.

V gene TRBV6-5 combines with J gene TRBJ2-7; D is ambiguous. CDR3 length: 12 residues. Germline V gives CDR1 MNHEY, CDR2 SVGAGI. V shed 2 bases and J shed 3 bases, with 5 bases lying between them. This chain's CDR3 is CASSYINYEQYF. The CDR3 DNA reads TGTGCCAGCAGTTACATCAACTACGAGCAGTACTTC.